Listed here are 13 T cell receptor beta chains from one sample, sequenced in a study of blood T cells in healthy people across ages. Through a sample-barcoded 5' primer and a J-beta primer mix, a second PCR was run for roughly 6 to 11 cycles. Each CDR3 protein gets one entry after TCRdb re-called the 5' RACE reads with MiXCR. Here the sample spans 1.2 million to 1.5 million distinct CDR3 sequences, approximately 38% being singletons. Sequencing was carried out using blood. These receptors were collected from a woman in her late teens or twenties in good health.

This clonotype was seen a few times. The rearrangement joins TRBV5-1 to TRBJ2-7; 8 bases line up with TRBD1. The V segment lost 3 bases and the J segment 2 bases; nucleotides outside the gene matches: 7. Germline loops: CDR1 SGHRS, CDR2 YFSETQ. CDR3 size: 15 residues. Written as DNA, the CDR3 is TGCGCCAGCAGCTCACCCGACAGGGGTCCCTACGAGCAGTACTTC. It encodes CASSSPDRGPYEQYF. Looking up the rest from reference TRBV5-1 and TRBJ2-7 gives the full variable domain: KAGVTQTPRYLIKTRGQQVTLSCSPISGHRSVSWYQQTPGQGLQFLFEYFSETQRNKGNFPGRFSGRQFSNSRSEMNVSTLELGDSALYLCASSSPDRGPYEQYFGPGTRLTVT.

This clonotype was seen only a few times. This chain uses TRBV12-3 or TRBV12-4 with TRBJ2-3, with 8 bases matching TRBD2. The V gene end was trimmed by 5 bases and the J gene end by 0 bases; junction bases not matched to a gene: 7. The CDR3 loop spans 16 amino acids. The CDR3 is CASSRRTSTSTDTQYF. The DNA for the CDR3 is TGTGCCAGCAGTCGACGGACTAGCACTAGCACAGATACGCAGTATTTT.

J is TRBJ2-1 and V is TRBV12-3 or TRBV12-4, with 10 positions matching TRBD2. The CDR3 runs to 16 residues. The V gene end was trimmed by 3 bases and the J gene end by 5 bases; junction bases not matched to a gene: 7. CDR3 nucleotides: TGTGCCAGCAGTTTGTCAAGCGGGGGGGGAAACAATGAGCAGTTCTTC. This codes for CASSLSSGGGNNEQFF.

This clonotype was seen a handful of times. The chain employs TRBV6-1 and TRBJ2-1, with D possibly TRBD1 on 5 matching bases. The germline V and J ends were trimmed by 8 bases and 5 bases, with 22 bases remaining between them. CDR1 is MNHNS, CDR2 SASEGT, per germline. The CDR3 runs to 16 residues. The CDR3 DNA is TGTGCCAGCGATTTAGTACAGGAGAACCCTAACAATGAGCAGTTCTTC. Translation gives CASDLVQENPNNEQFF.

DNA of the CDR3: TGTGCCAGCAGCGGCTCGCTCCTAGCGGGAGTCAATGAGCAGTACTTC. Protein sequence: CASSGSLLAGVNEQYF. This chain uses TRBV6-2 or TRBV6-3 with TRBJ2-1, with 10 bases lining up with TRBD2. The J call could be wrong; TRBJ2-7 is a better fit for the DNA end. Germline-derived CDR1 and CDR2 are MNHEY and SVGEGT. This CDR3 has 16 amino acids.

The chain couples TRBV4-1 to TRBJ1-4; D uncertain. Germline CDR1 MGHRA, CDR2 YSYEKL. Between the trimmed V and J ends, which lost 1 base and 0 bases, there was a span of 12 bases. The CDR3 is 17 amino acids. The CDR3 loop reads CASSQGPGGTTNEKLFF. The CDR3 coding sequence is TGCGCCAGCAGCCAAGGGCCGGGCGGGACAACTAATGAAAAACTGTTTTTT.

The genes are TRBV20-1 and TRBJ2-3; 8 bases fit TRBD2. Germline V gene data show CDR1 as DFQATT and CDR2 as SNEGSKA (reference sequence). The CDR3 extends over 16 amino acids. The ends lost 1 base at V and 4 bases at J; junction bases unmatched: 10. The CDR3 DNA sequence: TGCAGTGCTAGAGGCTCTGGGACTAGTCGGGCAGATACGCAGTATTTT. It translates to CSARGSGTSRADTQYF.

V usage is TRBV12-3 or TRBV12-4 and J usage is TRBJ1-1; 8 bases agree with TRBD1. This CDR3 has 14 residues. The J segment lost 2 bases and the V segment lost 3 bases, leaving 2 bases of the junction unmatched. In nucleotides, the CDR3 is TGTGCCAGCAGTTTGACAGGGGAAAACACTGAAGCTTTCTTT. It encodes CASSLTGENTEAFF.

The V call is TRBV20-1, the J call TRBJ1-5; unclear D gene. Germline CDR1 is DFQATT and CDR2 is SNEGSKA (reference sequence). CDR3 length: 13 amino acids. The V and J ends lost 0 bases and 9 bases respectively, with 12 bases between them. The CDR3 sequence: CSARDQTFGPQHF. The CDR3 coding sequence is TGCAGTGCTAGAGACCAGACCTTTGGGCCCCAGCATTTT.

This clonotype was found a few times. The chain carries TRBV5-1 and TRBJ2-5; D is possibly TRBD1 (6 bases). The J call may be in error: the DNA end matches TRBJ2-7 better. This CDR3 is 14 amino acids long. The germline CDR1 and CDR2 sequences are SGHRS and YFSETQ. CDR3 sequence reads: CASSLAVGADEQYF. The CDR3 DNA reads TGCGCCAGCAGCTTGGCCGTGGGGGCGGACGAGCAGTACTTC.

The chain combines TRBV2 with TRBJ2-4; 8 bases are shared with TRBD1. V shed 6 bases, J shed 13 bases, and the junction held 14 bases outside the gene matches. CDR3 length: 14 amino acids. Germline assignment: CDR1 SNHLY and CDR2 FYNNEI. CDR3: CASRWGQDYEEQYF. The CDR3 coding sequence is TGTGCCAGCAGGTGGGGACAGGACTACGAGGAGCAGTACTTC.

This chain joins TRBV5-1 and TRBJ1-5, with 7 bases matching TRBD1. This CDR3 has 15 amino acids. After removal of 3 bases from V and 6 bases from J, the junction contained 9 bases not matched to a gene. Germline V CDR1 and CDR2: SGHRS, YFSETQ. CDR3 DNA: TGCGCCAGCAGCTGGGGGGACAGCCTGGTTCAGCCCCAGCATTTT. Amino acids: CASSWGDSLVQPQHF. The whole variable domain, filled in from reference TRBV5-1 and TRBJ1-5, reads KAGVTQTPRYLIKTRGQQVTLSCSPISGHRSVSWYQQTPGQGLQFLFEYFSETQRNKGNFPGRFSGRQFSNSRSEMNVSTLELGDSALYLCASSWGDSLVQPQHFGDGTRLSIL.

This clonotype was counted between two and nine times. This chain connects TRBV6-5 to TRBJ1-3; unclear D gene. The CDR3 is made up of 14 amino acids. Between the trimmed V and J ends, which lost 4 bases and 1 base, there was a span of 8 bases. CDR1 MNHEY and CDR2 SVGAGI come from the germline V gene. The CDR3 coding sequence is TGTGCCAGCAGTTCCCCAGCTTCTGGAAACACCATATATTTT. Amino acids: CASSSPASGNTIYF.